Here is one T cell receptor (beta chain) with its context. In the same sample, other DNA sequences code for this CDR3. This entry is derived from a study of blood T cell repertoires in COVID-19. In the study overall: T cells, B-cell-depleted T cells, or PBMCs supplied cDNA or gDNA.

Germline trimming cut 6 bases from V and 7 bases from J; bases unmatched to any gene: 5. Germline V lookup: CDR1 KGHSH, CDR2 LQKENI. The CDR3 loop spans 13 amino acids. Some clones are missing from TCRdb's copy, which holds only in-frame ones; the method was immunoSEQ multiplex PCR. Here the sample spans roughly 200,000 clones, approximately 90% being singletons. The sequencing sample was made of peripheral blood. The rearrangement joins TRBV18 to TRBJ1-5, with 8 bases lining up with TRBD1. This receptor was obtained from a man aged 50 to 59 with acute or convalescent COVID-19. The CDR3 is CASSPTGDQPQHF. DNA of the CDR3: TGTGCCAGCTCTCCGACAGGGGACCAGCCCCAGCATTTT. The full variable domain, its missing parts supplied by reference TRBV18 and TRBJ1-5, is NAGVMQNPRHLVRRRGQEARLRCSPMKGHSHVYWYRQLPEEGLKFMVYLQKENIIDESGMPKERFSAEFPKEGPSILRIQQVVRGDSAAYFCASSPTGDQPQHFGDGTRLSIL.